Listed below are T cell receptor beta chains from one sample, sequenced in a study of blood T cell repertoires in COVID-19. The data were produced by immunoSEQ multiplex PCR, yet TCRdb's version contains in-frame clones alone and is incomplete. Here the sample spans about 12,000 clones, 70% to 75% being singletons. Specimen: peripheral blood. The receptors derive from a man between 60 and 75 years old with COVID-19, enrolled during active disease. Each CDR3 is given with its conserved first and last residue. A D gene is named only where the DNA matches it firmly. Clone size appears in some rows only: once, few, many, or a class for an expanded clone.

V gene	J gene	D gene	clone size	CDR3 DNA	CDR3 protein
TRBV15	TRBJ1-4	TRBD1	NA	TGTGCCACCAGCAGGGACAGGGGTAGTGAAAAACTGTTTTTT	CATSRDRGSEKLFF
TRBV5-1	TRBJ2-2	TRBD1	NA	TGCGCCAGCAGCAAGGACAGGGGGATCGGGGAGCTGTTTTTT	CASSKDRGIGELFF
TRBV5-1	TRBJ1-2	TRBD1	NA	TGCGCCAGCAGCTTGGGCAGGGGGCGTGATGTAGACTATGGCTACACCTTC	CASSLGRGRDVDYGYTF
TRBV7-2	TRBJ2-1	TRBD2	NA	TGTGCCAGCAGCTTAGCCCGCGGGAGTGTGAGTAATGAGCAGTTCTTC	CASSLARGSVSNEQFF
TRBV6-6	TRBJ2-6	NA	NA	TGTGCCAGCAGTCCGTGTCCCTCTATGCACAGTCGGGCCAACGTCCTGACTTTC	CASSPCPSMHSRANVLTF
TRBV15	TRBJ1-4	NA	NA	TGTGCCACCAGCAGAGATGTGGCAGCAACTAATGAAAAACTGTTTTTT	CATSRDVAATNEKLFF
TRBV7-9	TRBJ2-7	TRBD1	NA	TGTGCCAGCAGTCCGTTGGGGGACAGCCCTTCCTACGAGCAGTACTTC	CASSPLGDSPSYEQYF
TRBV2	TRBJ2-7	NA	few	TGTGCCAGCCAGACTGTGAGGACAGCACTCTACGAGCAGTACTTC	CASQTVRTALYEQYF
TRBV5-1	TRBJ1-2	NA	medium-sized	TGCGCCAGCAGCTTGGAGCCGGCTCTAGGTGGCTACACCTTC	CASSLEPALGGYTF
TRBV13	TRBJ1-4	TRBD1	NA	TGTGCCAGCAGCTTAGGCCCGGGACAGGGGTGGAAAACTAATGAAAAACTGTTTTTT	CASSLGPGQGWKTNEKLFF
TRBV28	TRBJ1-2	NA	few	TGTGCCAGCAGTATAGGACAGCACTATGGCTACACCTTC	CASSIGQHYGYTF
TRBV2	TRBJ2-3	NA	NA	TGTGCCAGCGCTCCGAACACAGGGTCCACAGATACGCAGTATTTT	CASAPNTGSTDTQYF
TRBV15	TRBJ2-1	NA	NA	TGTGCCACCAGCAGAGCGGGGAATGAGCAGTTCTTC	CATSRAGNEQFF
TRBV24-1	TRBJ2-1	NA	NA	TGTGCCACCAGTGGGAGGGTTGGCTCCTACAATGAGCAGTTCTTC	CATSGRVGSYNEQFF
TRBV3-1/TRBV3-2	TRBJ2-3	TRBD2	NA	TGTGCCAGCAGCCTCAGGAGCGGGGGGCAAGATACGCAGTATTTT	CASSLRSGGQDTQYF
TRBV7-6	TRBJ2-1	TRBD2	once	TGTGCCAGCAGCTTAGTACGCCTAGCGGGAGAGAATGAGCAGTTCTTC	CASSLVRLAGENEQFF
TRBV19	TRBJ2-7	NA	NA	TGTGCCAGTAGTCAAGACAGCTCCTACGAGCAGTACTTC	CASSQDSSYEQYF
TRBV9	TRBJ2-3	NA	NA	TGTGCCAGCAGCGTAGGCGTCATTAGCACAGATACGCAGTATTTT	CASSVGVISTDTQYF
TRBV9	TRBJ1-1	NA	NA	TGTGCCAGCGAGAACCAGGTGATCTTT	CASENQVIF
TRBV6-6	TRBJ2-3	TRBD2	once	TGTGCCAGCACCAACGGGGGGGCAGATACGCAGTATTTT	CASTNGGADTQYF
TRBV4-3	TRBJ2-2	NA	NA	TGCGCCAGCAGCCAAGTTTGGGGAGAGAACACCGGGGAGCTGTTTTTT	CASSQVWGENTGELFF
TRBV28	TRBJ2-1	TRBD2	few	TGTGCCAGCAGACTCACCCGGCGGGAGGGCTACAATGAGCAGTTCTTC	CASRLTRREGYNEQFF
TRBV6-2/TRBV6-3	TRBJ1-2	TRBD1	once	TGTGCCAGCAGTTACTCGATGTCAGGGGGCCACTATGGCTACACCTTC	CASSYSMSGGHYGYTF
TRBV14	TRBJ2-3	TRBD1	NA	TGTGCCAGCAGCCCACAGACAGGGGTGATTAGAACAGATACGCAGTATTTT	CASSPQTGVIRTDTQYF
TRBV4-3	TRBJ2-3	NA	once	TGCGCCAGCAGCCAAGATCCTAGCACAGATACGCAGTATTTT	CASSQDPSTDTQYF
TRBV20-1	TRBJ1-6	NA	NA	TGCAGTGCTAGTCCGACGGGGTTGAATTCACCCCTCCACTTT	CSASPTGLNSPLHF
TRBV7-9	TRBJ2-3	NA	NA	TGTGCCAGCAGCTTAGGCGTGACTCCCACAGATACGCAGTATTTT	CASSLGVTPTDTQYF
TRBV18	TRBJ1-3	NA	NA	TGTGCCAGCTCACCGTCCCAGGGCGCTGGAAACACCATATATTTT	CASSPSQGAGNTIYF
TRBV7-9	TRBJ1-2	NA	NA	TGTGCCAGCAGCTTGGGCAGGGAGGCCTATGGCTACACCTTC	CASSLGREAYGYTF
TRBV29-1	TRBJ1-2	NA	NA	TGCAGCGTTGAGAAGGGGAAGGGGTATGGCTACACCTTC	CSVEKGKGYGYTF
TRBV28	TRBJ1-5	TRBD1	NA	TGTGCCAGCAGCGACGACAGGGTAGATCAGCCCCAGCATTTT	CASSDDRVDQPQHF
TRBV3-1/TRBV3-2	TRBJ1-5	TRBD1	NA	TGTGCCAGCAGCCAGGAGGGGACAGGGGGACAGCCCCAGCATTTT	CASSQEGTGGQPQHF
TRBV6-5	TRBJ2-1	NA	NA	TGTGCCAGCAGCCGGTCGCCTATCTACAATGAGCAGTTCTTC	CASSRSPIYNEQFF
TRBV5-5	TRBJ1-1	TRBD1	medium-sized	TGTGCCAGCGGATACTTGACAGGGGGCACTGAAGCTTTCTTT	CASGYLTGGTEAFF
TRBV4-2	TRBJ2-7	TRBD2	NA	TGTGCCAGCAGCCAATTTGGGAGGACGGCGGGGGGGCCCTACGAGCAGTACTTC	CASSQFGRTAGGPYEQYF
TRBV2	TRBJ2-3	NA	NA	TGTGCCAGCAGTGAAGCACCCTTTAGCGGAAGAAAGGGCACAGATACGCAGTATTTT	CASSEAPFSGRKGTDTQYF
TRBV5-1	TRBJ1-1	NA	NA	TGCGCCAGCAGCTTTACAGGGCCCTGGGAAGCTTTCTTT	CASSFTGPWEAFF
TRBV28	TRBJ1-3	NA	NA	TGTGCCAGCAGGTCGGGGGGACCTGGAAACACCATATATTTT	CASRSGGPGNTIYF
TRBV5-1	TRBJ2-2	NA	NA	TGCGCCAGCAGCGCAATGACTGGCACCGGGGAGCTGTTTTTT	CASSAMTGTGELFF
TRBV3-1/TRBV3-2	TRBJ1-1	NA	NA	TGTGCCAGCGGGTTTGACAATTACTACACTGAAGCTTTCTTT	CASGFDNYYTEAFF
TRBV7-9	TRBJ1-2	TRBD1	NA	TGTGCCAGCAGCTTGTACAGGGGGGACTACTATGGCTACACCTTC	CASSLYRGDYYGYTF
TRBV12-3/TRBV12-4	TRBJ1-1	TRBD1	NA	TGTGCCAGCAGGGTAGGGGCAGGGGGACTAGCTTTCTTT	CASRVGAGGLAFF
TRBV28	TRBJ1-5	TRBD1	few	TGTGCCAGCATCCCCTGGGGACAGGCATATCAGCCCCAGCATTTT	CASIPWGQAYQPQHF
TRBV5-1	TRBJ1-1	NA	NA	TGCGCCAGCAGCGAGTACCGACAAGTGGCTGAAGCTTTCTTT	CASSEYRQVAEAFF
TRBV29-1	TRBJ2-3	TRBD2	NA	TGCAGCGTAGCGGGACTAGCGGGAGGTAGATATGGCACAGATACGCAGTATTTT	CSVAGLAGGRYGTDTQYF
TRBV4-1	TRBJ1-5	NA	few	TGCGCCAGCAGCCAGAACAGGGAGTGGAATCAGCCCCAGCATTTT	CASSQNREWNQPQHF
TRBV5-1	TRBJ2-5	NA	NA	TGCGCCAGCAGCTCGCCGGGAGAGACCCAGTACTTC	CASSSPGETQYF
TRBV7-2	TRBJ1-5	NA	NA	TGTGCCAGCAGCTTAGAGCAGGGCGGCCAGCCCCAGCATTTT	CASSLEQGGQPQHF
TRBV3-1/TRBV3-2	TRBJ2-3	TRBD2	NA	TGTGCCAGCAGCCAAGGGCAGCTAGCGGAAAGCACAGATACGCAGTATTTT	CASSQGQLAESTDTQYF
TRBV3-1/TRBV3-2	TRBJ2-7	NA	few	TGTGCCAGCAGCAGGACAGACTACGAGCAGTACTTC	CASSRTDYEQYF
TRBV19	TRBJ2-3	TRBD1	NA	TGTGCCAGTAACCACCCGGGACAGGGGCGCACAGATACGCAGTATTTT	CASNHPGQGRTDTQYF
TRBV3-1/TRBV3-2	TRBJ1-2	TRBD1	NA	TGTGCCAGCAGCCAAGATGATGTGTCAGGGGGTAGCTATGGCTACACCTTC	CASSQDDVSGGSYGYTF
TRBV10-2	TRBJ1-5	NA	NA	TGCGCCAGCGCGGAGAGGGAGCTCTATCAGCCCCAGCATTTT	CASAERELYQPQHF
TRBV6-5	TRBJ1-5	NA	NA	TGTGCCAGCAGTTACTCGGCGGCTCAGCCCCAGCATTTT	CASSYSAAQPQHF
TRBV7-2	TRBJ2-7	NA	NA	TGTGCCAGCAACAGACCGGAAGGTTCAGGGGAAGGCTTGTACGAGCAGTACTTC	CASNRPEGSGEGLYEQYF
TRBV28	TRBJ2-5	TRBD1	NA	TGTGCCAGCAGTAAGAGACAGGGGGCCCAAGAGACCCAGTACTTC	CASSKRQGAQETQYF
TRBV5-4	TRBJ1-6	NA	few	TGTGCCAGCAGCTTGTCAGGGGCTAGAAATTCACCCCTCCACTTT	CASSLSGARNSPLHF